The 12 T cell receptor beta chains reported below all come from one sample, sequenced in a study of cytomegalovirus exposure and HLA in healthy donors. The PCR was carried out with 60 Vbeta primers and 13 Jbeta primers. The assay was immunoSEQ multiplex PCR, and TCRdb's table has in-frame clones only and misses some. Among approximately 160,000 clones listed, around 80% were seen once. Sequencing was carried out using PBMCs. The receptors were sampled from a young woman in good health and CMV-seronegative.

The V gene is TRBV19, the J gene TRBJ2-7; D is perhaps TRBD1 (6 bases). The germline CDR1 and CDR2 sequences are LNHDA and SQIVND (reference sequence). This CDR3 has 13 residues. Between the trimmed V and J ends, which lost 4 bases and 3 bases, there was a span of 10 bases. DNA of the CDR3: TGTGCCAGTAGTACAGGGGTGCTCTACGAGCAGTACTTC. Translating it yields CASSTGVLYEQYF.

This chain joins TRBV9 and TRBJ2-1; the match to TRBD2 covers 7 bases. The germline CDR1 and CDR2 sequences are SGDLS and YYNGEE. This CDR3 has 16 amino acids. V shed 3 bases, J shed 0 bases, and the junction held 6 bases outside the gene matches. The CDR3 loop is CASSAKERDSYNEQFF. The DNA for the CDR3 is TGTGCCAGCAGCGCAAAAGAGCGGGACTCCTACAATGAGCAGTTCTTC. Full variable domain (missing parts from reference TRBV9 and TRBJ2-1): DSGVTQTPKHLITATGQRVTLRCSPRSGDLSVYWYQQSLDQGLQFLIQYYNGEERAKGNILERFSAQQFPDLHSELNLSSLELGDSALYFCASSAKERDSYNEQFFGPGTRLTVL.

V and J are TRBV5-1 and TRBJ2-6; D possibly corresponds to TRBD2 (5 bases). Germline V gene lookup returns CDR1 SGHRS and CDR2 YFSETQ. V shed 4 bases and J shed 0 bases, with 11 bases lying between them. The CDR3 has 16 residues. CDR3 DNA: TGCGCCAGCAGCCTCGGGGTTAGCTCTGGGGCCAACGTCCTGACTTTC. This encodes CASSLGVSSGANVLTF.

V and J are TRBV29-1 and TRBJ2-7; TRBD1 matches at 11 bases. The CDR3 is 14 residues long. Germline trimming cut 6 bases from V and 4 bases from J; bases unmatched to any gene: 8. From germline, CDR1 is SQVTM and CDR2 ANQGSEA. CDR3 residues: CSVRPGQGGYEQYF. CDR3 DNA: TGCAGCGTAAGGCCGGGACAGGGGGGTTACGAGCAGTACTTC.

This chain connects TRBV27 to TRBJ2-1, with 8 bases identical to TRBD2. V gave up 5 bases and J gave up 2 bases; unmatched junction bases: 8. The CDR3 sequence is 16 residues long. CDR1 and CDR2 (germline): MNHEY, SMNVEV (reference sequence). CDR3 in DNA: TGTGCCAGCAGTCCCTCAGCGGGAGCGACCTACAATGAGCAGTTCTTC. It yields the protein CASSPSAGATYNEQFF.

J is TRBJ2-5 and V is TRBV28; maybe TRBD1 (7 bases). The germline V gene encodes CDR1 MDHEN and CDR2 SYDVKM. The V end was cut by 6 bases, the J end by 5 bases, with 13 bases between. The CDR3 runs to 13 residues. In nucleotides, the CDR3 is TGTGCCAGCAGGCAGGGGGGCGGGGAGACCCAGTACTTC. Translated, it gives CASRQGGGETQYF.

This chain connects TRBV4-1 to TRBJ1-6, with D perhaps matching TRBD1 (6 bases). Between the trimmed V and J ends, which lost 2 bases and 5 bases, there was a span of 19 bases. CDR3 length: 18 amino acids. Germline V lookup: CDR1 MGHRA, CDR2 YSYEKL. The CDR3 nucleotides are TGCGCCAGCAGCCAACAGGGACATTGGGGGAGCAATAATTCACCCCTCCACTTT. This encodes CASSQQGHWGSNNSPLHF.

J is TRBJ2-5 and V is TRBV2; possible D gene TRBD1, 6 bases. This CDR3 has 12 residues. Looked up from germline, CDR1 is SNHLY and CDR2 is FYNNEI. Trimming left V 7 bases short and J 2 bases short, with 8 bases between. The CDR3 reads CASTGTQETQYF. The CDR3 bases are TGTGCCAGCACCGGGACACAAGAGACCCAGTACTTC.

The chain joins TRBV5-1 to TRBJ1-1, with 9 bases matching TRBD1. Germline CDR1 SGHRS, CDR2 YFSETQ. The V and J ends lost 1 base and 3 bases, in that order; junction bases with no gene match: 10. The CDR3 contains 17 residues. DNA of the CDR3: TGCGCCAGCAGCTTGCTCATGGGACAGGGTCCGGACACTGAAGCTTTCTTT. Encoded protein: CASSLLMGQGPDTEAFF. Full variable domain (remainder filled in from reference TRBV5-1 and TRBJ1-1): KAGVTQTPRYLIKTRGQQVTLSCSPISGHRSVSWYQQTPGQGLQFLFEYFSETQRNKGNFPGRFSGRQFSNSRSEMNVSTLELGDSALYLCASSLLMGQGPDTEAFFGQGTRLTVV.

V gene TRBV7-9 combines with J gene TRBJ2-3, with a weak D call TRBD1 (5 bases). CDR1 SEHNR and CDR2 FQNEAQ come from the germline V gene (reference sequence). The CDR3 is 14 residues long. With 2 bases removed from V and 3 bases from J, the gap between germline ends came to 9 bases. The CDR3: CASSLRQGTDTQYF. The CDR3, as DNA: TGTGCCAGCAGCTTAAGGCAGGGTACAGATACGCAGTATTTT.

V and J are TRBV5-1 and TRBJ2-5; 11 positions agree with TRBD2. The CDR3 runs 17 residues. The trim removed 1 base at V and 4 bases at J, leaving 9 bases unmatched. Looked up from germline, CDR1 is SGHRS and CDR2 is YFSETQ. The chain's CDR3 is CASSLFSSGRAGETQYF. DNA of the CDR3: TGCGCCAGCAGCTTGTTTAGTAGCGGGAGGGCCGGAGAGACCCAGTACTTC.

This clone was counted once. This chain uses TRBV18 with TRBJ1-1; possibly TRBD1 for D (5 bases). The V gene lost 3 bases and the J gene lost 6 bases, with 14 bases spanning the gap. Germline CDR1 is KGHSH and CDR2 is LQKENI. The CDR3 extends over 14 amino acids. CDR3 in DNA: TGTGCCAGCTCACCGAGCTTGCGGGGGGCTGAAGCTTTCTTT. It encodes CASSPSLRGAEAFF.